Each of the 32 T cell receptor beta chains below was sequenced from the same sample in a study of beta chain features in type 1 diabetes. Reverse transcription of all isolated RNA meant that expressed TCRB transcripts were sequenced. The repertoire was sequenced with immunoSEQ multiplex PCR; TCRdb's copy has only in-frame clones and lacks some. The sample contains 620,000 or so clones, around 16% of which appear only once. The specimen sequenced was naive CD4+ T cells from blood. Source of these receptors: a man aged 18 to 35 in good health.

The V and J genes are TRBV6-5 and TRBJ2-3; weak D call: TRBD1 (5 bases). Between the trimmed V and J ends, which lost 0 bases and 6 bases, there was a span of 10 bases. Germline CDR1 and CDR2: MNHEY and SVGAGI. CDR3 length equals 14 residues. DNA of the CDR3: TGTGCCAGCAGTTACTCATCAGGGCTGGATACGCAGTATTTT. Encoded protein: CASSYSSGLDTQYF.

This clone was observed a handful of times. Other DNA sequences within the sample encode an identical CDR3. This chain joins TRBV18 and TRBJ1-2; D ambiguous. The CDR3 has 13 amino acids. Germline V CDR1 and CDR2: KGHSH, LQKENI. V was cut by 2 bases and J by 3 bases, with 7 bases left in between. CDR3 loop: CASSPEGYYGYTF. The CDR3 DNA reads as TGTGCCAGCTCACCAGAAGGATACTATGGCTACACCTTC.

In this sample, this clone turned up a few times. The chain employs TRBV7-6 and TRBJ2-3, with 7 bases fitting TRBD2. Germline assignment: CDR1 SGHVS and CDR2 FNYEAQ. The CDR3 has 16 residues. Trimming took 3 bases from V and 0 from J; bases not matched to a gene: 6. The CDR3 region has the DNA TGTGCCAGCAGCTTCGGCGGGAGTTGGAGCACAGATACGCAGTATTTT. Residues: CASSFGGSWSTDTQYF. Full variable domain (missing parts from reference TRBV7-6 and TRBJ2-3): GAGVSQSPRYKVTKRGQDVALRCDPISGHVSLYWYRQALGQGPEFLTYFNYEAQQDKSGLPNDRFSAERPEGSISTLTIQRTEQRDSAMYRCASSFGGSWSTDTQYFGPGTRLTVL.

The V and J genes are TRBV28 and TRBJ2-6, with D maybe TRBD1 (6 bases). This CDR3 is built from 16 residues. Trimming left V 3 bases short and J 0 bases short, with 9 bases between. Per germline, CDR1 MDHEN and CDR2 SYDVKM. CDR3 residues: CASSFAGASGANVLTF. CDR3 nucleotides: TGTGCCAGCAGTTTTGCAGGGGCCTCTGGGGCCAACGTCCTGACTTTC.

The V and J genes are TRBV21-1 and TRBJ2-1. TRBV21-1 is noted as a pseudogene. The CDR3 is 11 amino acids. Here the CDR3 DNA reads TGTGCCAGCAGCAAGAGGACGGAGCAGTTCTTC. The encoded protein is CASSKRTEQFF.

This chain uses TRBV5-4 with TRBJ1-4, with TRBD1 as a possible D gene (6 bases). Trimming removed 2 bases from V and 7 bases from J, with 15 bases in between. The CDR3 consists of 15 residues. CDR1 and CDR2 (germline): SGHNT, YYREEE (reference sequence). Here the CDR3 DNA reads TGTGCCAGCAGCTTCGGCGGGGGGGCGAGTGAAAAACTGTTTTTT. Protein sequence: CASSFGGGASEKLFF.

This clone was seen a handful of times. The CDR3 DNA reads as TGTGCCAGCAGCTTAATACCGGGTCTGGGCACAGATACGCAGTATTTT. This codes for CASSLIPGLGTDTQYF. The chain is built from TRBV7-3 and TRBJ2-3; D call uncertain. CDR1 and CDR2 (germline): SGHTA, FQGTGA. The CDR3 covers 16 residues. V was shortened by 1 base and J by 1 base, with 12 bases between the two germline ends.

This sequence joins TRBV7-2 and TRBJ1-5; D unresolved. Between the trimmed V and J ends, which lost 5 bases and 2 bases, there was a span of 10 bases. The CDR3 is made up of 14 amino acids. CDR1 SGHTA and CDR2 FQGNSA come from the germline V gene. DNA for the CDR3: TGTGCCAGCAGCCCCCGGACCGGCAATCAGCCCCAGCATTTT. This translates into CASSPRTGNQPQHF. The full variable domain, its missing parts supplied by reference TRBV7-2 and TRBJ1-5, is GAGVSQSPSNKVTEKGKDVELRCDPISGHTALYWYRQSLGQGLEFLIYFQGNSAPDKSGLPSDRFSAERTGGSVSTLTIQRTQQEDSAVYLCASSPRTGNQPQHFGDGTRLSIL.

A note on this clone: This sample also contains other DNA sequences that code for the same CDR3. The chain employs TRBV5-1 and TRBJ1-1; D may be TRBD1 (5 bases). V was clipped by 3 bases and J by 1 base, with 10 bases between them. The germline CDR1 and CDR2 sequences are SGHRS and YFSETQ. The length of the CDR3 is 14 residues. In DNA form, the CDR3 reads TGCGCCAGCAGCTCCGGACACACGAACACTGAAGCTTTCTTT. Translating gives CASSSGHTNTEAFF.

V usage is TRBV15 and J usage is TRBJ1-5, with D maybe TRBD1 (6 bases). The CDR3 contains 15 residues. The germline CDR1 and CDR2 sequences are LNHNV and YYDKDF (reference sequence). Trimming pared 0 bases from V and 4 bases from J, leaving 10 bases between. The CDR3 sequence: CATSREQGRNQPQHF. Here the CDR3 DNA reads TGTGCCACCAGCAGAGAACAGGGCAGAAATCAGCCCCAGCATTTT.

The V and J genes are TRBV9 and TRBJ2-3, with D perhaps being TRBD1 or TRBD2 (5 bases each). V was clipped by 3 bases and J by 2 bases, with 10 bases between them. Germline V gene data show CDR1 as SGDLS and CDR2 as YYNGEE. This CDR3 region has 14 residues. CDR3 residues: CASSGGDDTDTQYF. In nucleotides, the CDR3 is TGTGCCAGCAGCGGTGGGGACGACACAGATACGCAGTATTTT.

In this sample, this clone turned up many times. The gene calls are TRBV19 and TRBJ2-3; D is perhaps TRBD2 (5 bases). The CDR3 extends over 14 amino acids. In germline, CDR1 is LNHDA, CDR2 SQIVND (reference sequence). The V and J ends lost 5 bases and 0 bases respectively, with 9 bases between them. CDR3 bases: TGTGCCAGTAGTGGCCGGACTAGCACAGATACGCAGTATTTT. Its protein product is CASSGRTSTDTQYF. The full variable domain, completed using reference TRBV19 and TRBJ2-3, is DGGITQSPKYLFRKEGQNVTLSCEQNLNHDAMYWYRQDPGQGLRLIYYSQIVNDFQKGDIAEGYSVSREKKESFPLTVTSAQKNPTAFYLCASSGRTSTDTQYFGPGTRLTVL.

A remark on this clone: Other DNA sequences in this sample translate to the same CDR3. V gene TRBV30 combines with J gene TRBJ1-2; D unresolved. Looked up from germline, CDR1 is GTSNPN and CDR2 is SVGIG (reference sequence). This CDR3 spans 11 amino acids. Trimming took 0 bases from V and 7 from J, leaving 6 bases between them. The CDR3 sequence is CAWSVGVGYTF. The CDR3 DNA sequence: TGTGCCTGGAGTGTAGGAGTTGGCTACACCTTC.

There are a few counts of this clone. The chain combines TRBV10-3 with TRBJ2-2; D possibly corresponds to TRBD2 (6 bases). This CDR3 has 14 amino acids. Trimming stripped 7 bases from V and 4 bases from J, with 13 bases between. Germline CDR1 reads ENHRY; CDR2 reads SYGVKD. The CDR3 loop reads CAIIGGGGTGELFF. For the CDR3, the DNA is TGTGCCATCATTGGGGGAGGAGGCACCGGGGAGCTGTTTTTT.

The chain couples TRBV28 to TRBJ2-7; no reliable D call. The germline CDR1 and CDR2 sequences are MDHEN and SYDVKM. Deletions cut 6 bases from V and 4 bases from J, with 7 bases between. CDR3 length: 11 residues. The DNA for the CDR3 is TGTGCCAGCAGACCTCTTTACGAGCAGTACTTC. The encoded protein is CASRPLYEQYF. Filled out from reference TRBV28 and TRBJ2-7, the complete variable domain reads DVKVTQSSRYLVKRTGEKVFLECVQDMDHENMFWYRQDPGLGLRLIYFSYDVKMKEKGDIPEGYSVSREKKERFSLILESASTNQTSMYLCASRPLYEQYFGPGTRLTVT.

This clone was detected a few times. The chain carries TRBV5-1 and TRBJ2-7, with D perhaps matching TRBD1 (5 bases). The V end lost 0 bases, the J end lost 7 bases, and 11 bases lay between the germline ends. The CDR3 runs to 13 residues. CDR1 SGHRS and CDR2 YFSETQ come from the germline V gene. CDR3 bases: TGCGCCAGCAGCTTGGTCCTGACAGATGAGCAGTACTTC. Encoded protein: CASSLVLTDEQYF. Complete variable domain (other parts from reference TRBV5-1 and TRBJ2-7): KAGVTQTPRYLIKTRGQQVTLSCSPISGHRSVSWYQQTPGQGLQFLFEYFSETQRNKGNFPGRFSGRQFSNSRSEMNVSTLELGDSALYLCASSLVLTDEQYFGPGTRLTVT.

V gene TRBV7-2 combines with J gene TRBJ2-4, with a weak D call TRBD2 (7 bases). The CDR3 runs 15 residues. Germline V CDR1 and CDR2: SGHTA, FQGNSA. V was pared by 3 bases and J by 1 base, with 10 bases between. The CDR3 loop is CASSFRGAAKNIQYF. In DNA form, the CDR3 reads TGTGCCAGCAGCTTCCGGGGGGCGGCCAAAAACATTCAGTACTTC.

This clone showed up just a few times. The J gene is TRBJ1-1, the V gene TRBV4-3; unclear D gene. Germline CDR1 reads LGHNA; CDR2 reads YSLEER. This CDR3 region has 16 residues. The germline V and J ends were trimmed by 0 bases and 0 bases, with 11 bases remaining between them. The CDR3 reads CASSQDLRDLNTEAFF. The CDR3 DNA reads as TGCGCCAGCAGCCAAGATCTTCGGGATTTGAACACTGAAGCTTTCTTT.

This clone was counted between two and nine times. For the CDR3, the DNA is TGTGCCTGGAGTAGAGGCAGGGATAATTCACCCCTCCACTTT. Its translation: CAWSRGRDNSPLHF. V is TRBV30 and J is TRBJ1-6; a possible D gene is TRBD1 (5 bases). The germline gives CDR1 GTSNPN, CDR2 SVGIG (reference sequence). The CDR3 is made up of 14 amino acids. Trimming removed 2 bases at V and 5 bases at J, with 10 bases between.

This clone was recorded a few times. This chain links TRBV10-3 with TRBJ2-2, with 11 bases identical to TRBD2. Per germline, CDR1 ENHRY and CDR2 SYGVKD. The V and J ends lost 10 bases and 6 bases, in that order; junction bases with no gene match: 10. The CDR3 covers 15 residues. The CDR3 DNA sequence: TGTGCCACAGCTACTAGCGGGAGTCGAGCCGGGGAGCTGTTTTTT. Its protein is CATATSGSRAGELFF.

The rearrangement links TRBV19 to TRBJ1-5; unclear D gene. CDR3 size: 15 residues. The germline V and J ends were trimmed by 1 base and 0 bases, with 7 bases remaining between them. CDR1 is LNHDA, CDR2 SQIVND, per germline (reference sequence). The CDR3 reads CASSIGRSSNQPQHF. CDR3 DNA sequence: TGTGCCAGTAGTATAGGCAGGTCTAGCAATCAGCCCCAGCATTTT.

The V gene is TRBV18, the J gene TRBJ2-7; D possibly corresponds to TRBD1 (6 bases). This CDR3 is 15 amino acids long. Trimming took off 3 bases at V and 2 bases at J, with 14 bases between the two ends. Germline V gives CDR1 KGHSH, CDR2 LQKENI. Here the CDR3 DNA reads TGTGCCAGCTCACCCTTACTCACAGGGACCTACGAGCAGTACTTC. It specifies CASSPLLTGTYEQYF.

There are a few counts of this clone. The chain recombines TRBV4-1 with TRBJ2-6, with a weak D call TRBD1 (6 bases). Trimming removed 0 bases at V and 1 base at J, with 19 bases between. The germline CDR1 and CDR2 sequences are MGHRA and YSYEKL. The CDR3 contains 20 residues. The chain's CDR3 is CASSQEGSRGRVSGANVLTF. CDR3 bases: TGCGCCAGCAGCCAAGAAGGATCCAGGGGAAGGGTTTCTGGGGCCAACGTCCTGACTTTC.

About this clone: One junction end does not reproduce the germline sequence, and a read error may be involved. The chain joins TRBV7-7 to TRBJ2-5; either TRBD1 or TRBD2 may fit D (5 bases each). CDR3 length: 15 residues. Germline values: CDR1 SSHAT, CDR2 FNYEAQ (reference sequence). CDR3 amino acids: CASSFGARTQETQYF. The CDR3 DNA reads TGTGCTAGCAGCTTCGGGGCCAGAACCCAAGAGACCCAGTACTTC.

This clone has a handful of counts. The same CDR3 also results from other DNA sequences found in this sample. This rearrangement joins TRBV27 to TRBJ2-7, with 10 positions matching TRBD1. Germline V gene lookup returns CDR1 MNHEY and CDR2 SMNVEV (reference sequence). The CDR3 extends over 14 amino acids. V trimming: 5 bases; J trimming: 4 bases; junction bases outside the gene matches: 5. For the CDR3, the DNA is TGTGCCAGCAGTCTCCGGGACAGGGGTTACGAGCAGTACTTC. Translated, it gives CASSLRDRGYEQYF.

This clone was found a few times. A junction end diverges from the germline sequence, so it may reflect a read error. The chain links TRBV6-6 to TRBJ1-2; 7 bases fit TRBD1. The CDR3 consists of 12 residues. Germline V gives CDR1 MNHNY, CDR2 SVGAGI (reference sequence). Here the CDR3 DNA reads TGTGCCATCAGTGGGGACAGCTATGGCTACACCTTC. Protein sequence: CAISGDSYGYTF.

This clone has just a few counts. This chain links TRBV4-3 with TRBJ1-1; 9 bases agree with TRBD1. The germline CDR1 and CDR2 sequences are LGHNA and YSLEER. V dropped 4 bases and J dropped 1; count of bases not matched to a gene: 4. The CDR3 runs 15 residues. CDR3 amino acids: CASSPRTGENTEAFF. For the CDR3, the DNA is TGCGCCAGCAGCCCCCGGACAGGGGAGAACACTGAAGCTTTCTTT.

A few counts support this clone. The rearrangement uses TRBV25-1 and TRBJ1-1; possible D gene TRBD1, 6 bases. Between the trimmed V and J ends, which lost 1 base and 3 bases, there was a span of 15 bases. Germline V gene data show CDR1 as MGHDK and CDR2 as SYGVNS. The length of the CDR3 is 16 residues. The CDR3 sequence: CASSEFRTALDTEAFF. The DNA of the CDR3 is TGTGCCAGCAGTGAATTTAGGACAGCTCTCGACACTGAAGCTTTCTTT.

The chain is built from TRBV5-7 and TRBJ1-1; D is unresolved. TRBV5-7 is classed as an ORF, of uncertain function. With 3 bases removed from V and 5 bases from J, the gap between germline ends came to 14 bases. The CDR3 runs to 14 residues. CDR3 sequence reads: CASSYFAMVTEAFF. DNA for the CDR3: TGTGCCAGCAGCTATTTTGCAATGGTAACTGAAGCTTTCTTT.

The V call is TRBV7-3, the J call TRBJ2-7, with TRBD1 identical over 8 bases. V lost 5 bases and J lost 9; bases outside the gene matches: 9. The CDR3 is 13 residues long. CDR1 SGHTA and CDR2 FQGTGA come from the germline V gene. CDR3: CASSATGATGQYF. In nucleotides, the CDR3 is TGTGCCAGCAGCGCGACAGGGGCTACGGGGCAGTACTTC.

J is TRBJ2-1 and V is TRBV15, with D unclear. V was trimmed by 4 bases and J by 8 bases, leaving 3 bases between them. The CDR3 covers 10 residues. Germline CDR1 and CDR2: LNHNV and YYDKDF (reference sequence). The CDR3 DNA reads as TGTGCCACCAGCAACCATGAGCAGTTCTTC. Its translation is CATSNHEQFF.

This clone has a handful of counts. The genes are TRBV4-3 and TRBJ2-2; D unresolved. Trimming cost V 0 bases and J 2 bases, with 13 bases left between them. This CDR3 has 17 amino acids. The germline V gene encodes CDR1 LGHNA and CDR2 YSLEER. CDR3: CASSQDMGGRNTGELFF. In nucleotides, the CDR3 is TGCGCCAGCAGCCAAGATATGGGCGGAAGAAACACCGGGGAGCTGTTTTTT.